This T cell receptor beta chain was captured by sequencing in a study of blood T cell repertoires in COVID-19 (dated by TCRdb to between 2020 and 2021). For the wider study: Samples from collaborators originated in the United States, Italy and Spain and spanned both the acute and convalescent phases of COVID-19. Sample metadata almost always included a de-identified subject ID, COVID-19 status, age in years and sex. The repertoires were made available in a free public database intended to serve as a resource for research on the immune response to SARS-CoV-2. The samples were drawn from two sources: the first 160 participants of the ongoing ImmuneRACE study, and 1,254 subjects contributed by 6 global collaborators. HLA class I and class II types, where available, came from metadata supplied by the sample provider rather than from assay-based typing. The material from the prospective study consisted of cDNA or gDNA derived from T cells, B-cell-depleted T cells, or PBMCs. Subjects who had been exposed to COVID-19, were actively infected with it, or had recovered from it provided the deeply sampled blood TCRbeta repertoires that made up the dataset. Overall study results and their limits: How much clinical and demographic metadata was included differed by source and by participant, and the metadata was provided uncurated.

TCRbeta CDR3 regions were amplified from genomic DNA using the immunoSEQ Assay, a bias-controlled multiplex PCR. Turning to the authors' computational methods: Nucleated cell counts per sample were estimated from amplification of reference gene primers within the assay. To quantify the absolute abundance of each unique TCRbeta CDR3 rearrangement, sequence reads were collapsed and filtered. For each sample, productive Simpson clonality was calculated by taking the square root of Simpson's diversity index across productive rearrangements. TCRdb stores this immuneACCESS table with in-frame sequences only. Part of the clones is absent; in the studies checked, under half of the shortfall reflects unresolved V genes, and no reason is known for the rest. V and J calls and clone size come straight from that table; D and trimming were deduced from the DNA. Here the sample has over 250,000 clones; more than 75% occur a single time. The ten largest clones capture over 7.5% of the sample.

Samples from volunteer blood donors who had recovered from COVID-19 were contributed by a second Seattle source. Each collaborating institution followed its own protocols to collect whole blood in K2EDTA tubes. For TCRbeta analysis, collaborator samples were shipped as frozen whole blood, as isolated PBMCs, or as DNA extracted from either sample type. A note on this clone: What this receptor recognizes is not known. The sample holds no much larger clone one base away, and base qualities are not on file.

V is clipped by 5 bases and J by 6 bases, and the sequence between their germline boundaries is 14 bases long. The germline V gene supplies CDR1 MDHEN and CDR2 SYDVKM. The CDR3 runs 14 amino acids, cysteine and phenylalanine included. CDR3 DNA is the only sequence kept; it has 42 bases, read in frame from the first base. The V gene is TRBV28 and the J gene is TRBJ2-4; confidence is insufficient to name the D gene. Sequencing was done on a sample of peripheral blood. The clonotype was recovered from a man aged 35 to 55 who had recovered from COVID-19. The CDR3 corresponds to CASSPTQSGNIQYF. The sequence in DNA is TGTGCCAGCAGTCCGACCCAATCGGGAAACATTCAGTACTTC.